This entry lists 13 T cell receptor beta chains sequenced from one sample in a study of blood T cell repertoires in COVID-19. The assay was immunoSEQ multiplex PCR, and TCRdb's table has in-frame clones only and misses some. The sample lists hundreds of thousands of clones, around nine tenths occurring once. The sequencing input was PBMCs or T cells enriched from blood (not recorded which). The receptor set was obtained from a woman in her forties or fifties who had recovered from COVID-19.

This clone was observed a few times. The rearrangement joins TRBV7-9 to TRBJ2-3; 8 bases match TRBD2. CDR1 is SEHNR and CDR2 is FQNEAQ in the germline V gene (reference sequence). The junction had 6 bases not matched to a gene; V was cut back by 1 base and J by 6 bases. The CDR3 totals 15 residues. This CDR3 reads CASSLDSGSPDTQYF. The CDR3 DNA reads TGTGCCAGCAGCTTAGACAGCGGGAGTCCGGATACGCAGTATTTT.

A single count supports this clone. The V call is TRBV3-1 (or the pseudogene TRBV3-2), the J call TRBJ2-1, with 9 bases lining up with TRBD1. This CDR3 has 14 amino acids. The germline CDR1 and CDR2 sequences are LGHDT and YNNKEL (reference sequence). J gave up 8 bases and V 0 bases, and 2 bases lay outside the gene matches. The CDR3 DNA is TGTGCCAGCAGCCAAGAGACAGGGGGGGATGAGCAGTTCTTC. Residues: CASSQETGGDEQFF.

V gene TRBV30 combines with J gene TRBJ1-2; a possible D gene is TRBD1 (6 bases). This CDR3 contains 14 residues. Germline assignment: CDR1 GTSNPN and CDR2 SVGIG (reference sequence). Trimming stripped 4 bases from V and 3 bases from J, with 15 bases between. In DNA, the CDR3 is TGTGCCTGGACCCAGGGGAAGGTGGACTATGGCTACACCTTC. Translation gives CAWTQGKVDYGYTF.

The genes are TRBV4-1 and TRBJ2-7; D is unresolved. V lost 2 bases, J lost 5 bases, and 10 bases lay in between. Germline-derived CDR1 and CDR2 are MGHRA and YSYEKL. There are 13 residues in the CDR3. The CDR3 bases are TGCGCCAGCAGCCAAACCTATTTGGACGAGCAGTACTTC. Protein: CASSQTYLDEQYF.

This chain connects TRBV28 to TRBJ2-2; TRBD2 might be the D (5 bases). Germline CDR1 reads MDHEN; CDR2 reads SYDVKM. The CDR3 has 15 amino acids. V was shortened by 2 bases and J by 2 bases, with 9 bases between the two germline ends. CDR3 residues: CASSLPGINTGELFF. CDR3 bases: TGTGCCAGCAGTTTACCGGGGATTAACACCGGGGAGCTGTTTTTT.

The chain combines TRBV28 with TRBJ2-1; 13 bases map to TRBD2. With 3 bases clipped from V and 8 bases from J, the junction kept 10 bases outside the gene matches. CDR1 is MDHEN, CDR2 SYDVKM, per germline. The CDR3 extends over 17 amino acids. The CDR3 region has the DNA TGTGCCAGCAGTTTGCCGGGACTAGCGGGATCCAAGGATGAGCAGTTCTTC. As protein: CASSLPGLAGSKDEQFF.

V and J are TRBV2 and TRBJ1-1; D possibly corresponds to TRBD1 (5 bases). This CDR3 comprises 13 residues. V was shortened by 8 bases and J by 4 bases, with 14 bases between the two germline ends. Germline V lookup: CDR1 SNHLY, CDR2 FYNNEI. The CDR3 loop reads CASAAGLGTEAFF. DNA for the CDR3: TGTGCCAGCGCGGCAGGGTTAGGCACTGAAGCTTTCTTT.

The chain links TRBV12-2 to TRBJ1-4; TRBD1 reflects the table's D call only, with no check against the DNA. TRBV12-2 constitutes a pseudogene. The CDR3 covers 16 residues. The CDR3 protein is CASRLFGGQPNEKLFF. The CDR3 DNA reads as TGTGCAAGTCGCTTATTCGGGGGACAGCCTAATGAAAAACTGTTTTTT.

The V and J genes are TRBV7-6 and TRBJ1-1; 7 nucleotides align to TRBD1. V gave up 5 bases and J gave up 6 bases; unmatched junction bases: 9. Germline V gene lookup returns CDR1 SGHVS and CDR2 FNYEAQ. The length of the CDR3 is 14 residues. CDR3 sequence (DNA): TGTGCCAGCAGCCAAGCACAGGGGTTCGCTGAAGCTTTCTTT. Residues: CASSQAQGFAEAFF.

The V call is TRBV5-1, the J call TRBJ1-4; no reliable D call. The CDR3 contains 16 residues. The V end lost 1 base, the J end lost 0 bases, and 10 bases lay between the germline ends. Germline V gene sequence: CDR1 SGHRS, CDR2 YFSETQ. This chain's CDR3 is CASSLTGGATNEKLFF. For the CDR3, the DNA is TGCGCCAGCAGCTTGACTGGAGGTGCAACTAATGAAAAACTGTTTTTT.

The chain uses TRBV28 and TRBJ1-2; a weak D match, TRBD1 (6 bases). The CDR3 has 14 residues. V was clipped by 7 bases and J by 2 bases, with 14 bases between them. CDR1 is MDHEN and CDR2 is SYDVKM in the germline V gene. Written as DNA, the CDR3 is TGTGCCAGCAATACCTTACAGGGAAACTATGGCTACACCTTC. This sequence encodes CASNTLQGNYGYTF.

In the case of this clone: Additional DNA sequences in this sample encode the identical CDR3. The chain joins TRBV9 to TRBJ2-3; unclear D gene. Germline CDR1 is SGDLS and CDR2 is YYNGEE. The CDR3 contains 13 residues. Trimming pared 1 base from V and 0 bases from J, leaving 3 bases between. The CDR3 DNA reads TGTGCCAGCAGCGTATCAAGCACAGATACGCAGTATTTT. Translation gives CASSVSSTDTQYF.

J is TRBJ2-5 and V is TRBV28; tentative D call: TRBD1 (6 bases). Germline V gene lookup returns CDR1 MDHEN and CDR2 SYDVKM. The CDR3 runs to 13 residues. V lost 7 bases and J lost 5, with 14 bases in between. CDR3 in DNA: TGTGCCAGCAAACTCGACAGGCGGGAGACCCAGTACTTC. It specifies CASKLDRRETQYF. Variable domain in full (rest from reference TRBV28 and TRBJ2-5): DVKVTQSSRYLVKRTGEKVFLECVQDMDHENMFWYRQDPGLGLRLIYFSYDVKMKEKGDIPEGYSVSREKKERFSLILESASTNQTSMYLCASKLDRRETQYFGPGTRLLVL.